These T cell receptor beta chains were read from a single sample in a study of blood T cells in healthy people across ages. TCRdb reprocessed the 5' RACE reads with MiXCR, giving one entry per CDR3 protein. This table holds some 800,000 distinct CDR3 sequences, around 25% found once. In addition, the sample was reused for a study of T cells of mothers and their children.

Sequenced input: blood. These receptors were obtained from a boy younger than 18 in good health. Both conserved end residues are part of each CDR3. The D gene is left open where the match is weak. Not every row has a clone size; where given, it reads once, few, many or a size class.

J: TRBJ2-2
D: TRBD1
V: TRBV6-5
size: -
CDR3: CAAKPGTVTGELFF
DNA: TGTGCCGCTAAGCCCGGGACAGTAACCGGGGAGCTGTTTTTT

J: TRBJ1-3
D: TRBD1
V: TRBV7-2
size: -
CDR3: CASSGNPGQGNTVYF
DNA: TGTGCCAGCAGCGGAAACCCGGGACAGGGAAACACCGTATATTTT

J: TRBJ2-7
D: -
V: TRBV27
size: few
CDR3: CASGHTSYEQYF
DNA: TGTGCCAGCGGGCACACCTCCTACGAGCAGTACTTC

J: TRBJ1-2
D: -
V: TRBV29-1
size: -
CDR3: CSVENPQDEANYGYTF
DNA: TGCAGCGTTGAGAACCCACAGGATGAAGCGAACTATGGCTACACCTTC

J: TRBJ2-5
D: -
V: TRBV18
size: -
CDR3: CASSPYPGQGQETQYF
DNA: TGTGCCAGCTCCCCTTACCCGGGGCAGGGGCAAGAGACCCAGTACTTC

J: TRBJ2-7
D: -
V: TRBV29-1
size: -
CDR3: CSVGTRQARSQYF
DNA: TGCAGCGTTGGTACCCGACAGGCCCGGTCACAGTACTTC

J: TRBJ1-5
D: -
V: TRBV12-3/TRBV12-4
size: few
CDR3: CASSLEGQAGQPQHF
DNA: TGTGCCAGCAGTTTGGAAGGGCAGGCAGGGCAGCCCCAGCATTTT

J: TRBJ1-6
D: -
V: TRBV11-2
size: -
CDR3: CASSLERGLYYNSPLHF
DNA: TGTGCCAGCAGCTTAGAGAGGGGCCTTTACTATAATTCACCCCTCCACTTT

J: TRBJ2-1
D: TRBD2
V: TRBV29-1
size: -
CDR3: CSVEDPGTSGGYLSYNEQFF
DNA: TGCAGCGTTGAAGATCCTGGGACTAGCGGGGGATACCTCTCCTACAATGAGCAGTTCTTC

J: TRBJ2-3
D: -
V: TRBV28
size: -
CDR3: CASSRAGATTDTQYF
DNA: TGTGCCAGCAGCCGGGCAGGGGCCACCACAGATACGCAGTATTTT

J: TRBJ2-5
D: -
V: TRBV6-2/TRBV6-3
size: -
CDR3: CASSYEGPETQYF
DNA: TGTGCCAGCAGTTACGAGGGGCCAGAGACCCAGTACTTC

J: TRBJ2-7
D: TRBD1
V: TRBV7-3
size: many
CDR3: CASSSDRGYEQYF
DNA: TGTGCCAGCAGCTCAGACAGGGGGTACGAGCAGTACTTC

J: TRBJ2-5
D: TRBD2
V: TRBV5-1
size: -
CDR3: CASSDRTSGGGTQYF
DNA: TGCGCCAGCAGCGACCGCACTAGCGGGGGGGGGACCCAGTACTTC

J: TRBJ2-5
D: TRBD2
V: TRBV29-1
size: few
CDR3: CSVDGLAGGQVETQYF
DNA: TGCAGCGTTGATGGTCTAGCGGGGGGGCAGGTAGAGACCCAGTACTTC

J: TRBJ1-1
D: -
V: TRBV2
size: -
CDR3: CASMGEENTEAFF
DNA: TGTGCCAGCATGGGAGAAGAAAACACTGAAGCTTTCTTT

J: TRBJ2-4
D: -
V: TRBV28
size: -
CDR3: CASRDDRFGNLAKNIQYF
DNA: TGTGCCAGCAGGGACGACAGGTTCGGGAACCTAGCCAAAAACATTCAGTACTTC

J: TRBJ1-2
D: TRBD1
V: TRBV2
size: -
CDR3: CASSEDGGTGGSGYTF
DNA: TGTGCCAGCAGTGAAGATGGCGGGACAGGGGGATCTGGCTACACCTTC

J: TRBJ2-7
D: TRBD1
V: TRBV11-2
size: -
CDR3: CASSSSTMVGQYEQYF
DNA: TGTGCCAGCAGCTCTAGTACCATGGTGGGACAGTACGAGCAGTACTTC

J: TRBJ2-7
D: TRBD2
V: TRBV29-1
size: few
CDR3: CSVASGAYEQYF
DNA: TGCAGCGTTGCTAGCGGAGCCTACGAGCAGTACTTC

J: TRBJ2-7
D: -
V: TRBV4-1
size: -
CDR3: CASGQVLGTGYEQYF
DNA: -

J: TRBJ2-5
D: -
V: TRBV20-1
size: -
CDR3: CSARYPEGAETQYF
DNA: TGCAGTGCTAGATACCCGGAAGGGGCTGAGACCCAGTACTTC

J: TRBJ2-1
D: TRBD2
V: TRBV12-3/TRBV12-4
size: many
CDR3: CASSPGTSGSYNEQFF
DNA: TGTGCCAGCAGTCCCGGGACTAGCGGATCCTACAATGAGCAGTTCTTC

J: TRBJ1-2
D: -
V: TRBV20-1
size: -
CDR3: CSARGTDPDYGYTF
DNA: TGCAGTGCTAGGGGGACCGATCCTGACTATGGCTACACCTTC

J: TRBJ2-3
D: -
V: TRBV28
size: -
CDR3: CASSWEPADTQYF
DNA: TGTGCCAGCAGTTGGGAGCCCGCAGATACGCAGTATTTT

J: TRBJ2-4
D: TRBD1
V: TRBV27
size: -
CDR3: CASSLTGGMAKNIRYF
DNA: TGTGCCAGCAGTCTTACAGGGGGCATGGCCAAAAACATTCGGTACTTC

J: TRBJ2-6
D: -
V: TRBV12-3/TRBV12-4
size: few
CDR3: CASSLHSEANVLTF
DNA: TGTGCCAGCAGTTTACACAGCGAGGCCAACGTCCTGACTTTC

J: TRBJ1-6
D: TRBD1
V: TRBV6-6
size: -
CDR3: CATSGQHNSPLHF
DNA: TGTGCCACTTCGGGACAGCATAATTCACCCCTCCACTTT

J: TRBJ2-1
D: -
V: TRBV10-3
size: few
CDR3: CAMQNPSGNNNEQFF
DNA: TGTGCCATGCAAAACCCCTCAGGCAATAACAATGAGCAGTTCTTC

J: TRBJ2-7
D: TRBD1
V: TRBV2
size: many
CDR3: CASSEALRGQGAREQYF
DNA: TGTGCCAGCAGTGAAGCGCTTCGGGGACAGGGGGCGAGGGAGCAGTACTTC